These 12 T cell receptor beta chains were sequenced from one sample in a study of cytomegalovirus exposure and HLA in healthy donors. The PCR had 60 Vbeta and 13 Jbeta primers. The table came from immunoSEQ multiplex PCR; TCRdb's copy has only in-frame clones and leaves some out. The profile shows roughly 100,000 clones, roughly three quarters of them singletons. The sample was PBMCs. These TCRs come from a man between 35 and 55 years old in good health and CMV-seronegative.

J is TRBJ2-1 and V is TRBV7-2; the match to TRBD2 covers 10 bases. J lost 4 bases, V lost 5 bases, and 8 bases had no gene match. The germline V gene encodes CDR1 SGHTA and CDR2 FQGNSA. This CDR3 is 16 amino acids long. The CDR3 is CASSPASAGGYNEQFF. The CDR3 coding sequence is TGTGCCAGCAGCCCAGCATCAGCGGGGGGGTACAATGAGCAGTTCTTC.

The count of this clone is one. The chain is built from TRBV7-2 and TRBJ2-5, with D possibly being TRBD1 (7 bases). The V gene's germline CDR1 is SGHTA and CDR2 FQGNSA. The CDR3 spans 15 residues. Trimming took 1 base from V and 5 from J, leaving 14 bases between them. CDR3 in amino acids: CASSLVARGDETQYF. The DNA of the CDR3 is TGTGCCAGCAGCTTAGTCGCCAGGGGGGACGAGACCCAGTACTTC. The variable domain in full, completed from reference TRBV7-2 and TRBJ2-5, reads GAGVSQSPSNKVTEKGKDVELRCDPISGHTALYWYRQSLGQGLEFLIYFQGNSAPDKSGLPSDRFSAERTGGSVSTLTIQRTQQEDSAVYLCASSLVARGDETQYFGPGTRLLVL.

This clone showed up just a few times. The chain recombines TRBV18 with TRBJ2-1; D might be TRBD2 (6 bases). Germline assignment: CDR1 KGHSH and CDR2 LQKENI. Trimming removed 3 bases from V and 1 base from J, with 10 bases in between. This CDR3 is 15 amino acids long. The CDR3 loop reads CASSPLEGSYNEQFF. CDR3 coding DNA: TGTGCCAGCTCACCGTTGGAGGGGTCCTACAATGAGCAGTTCTTC.

This chain connects TRBV5-1 to TRBJ2-2; the D gene is possibly TRBD2 (5 bases). The V gene lost 0 bases and the J gene lost 7 bases, with 10 bases spanning the gap. Germline values: CDR1 SGHRS, CDR2 YFSETQ. CDR3 size: 14 residues. The CDR3 nucleotides read TGCGCCAGCAGCTTGGATCTAGCTAGCGGGGAGCTGTTTTTT. Its translation: CASSLDLASGELFF.

The chain combines TRBV6-5 with TRBJ1-2, with 7 bases aligning to TRBD1. The germline gives CDR1 MNHEY, CDR2 SVGAGI. The CDR3 is 14 residues long. With V trimmed by 5 bases and J by 4 bases, 7 bases remained unmatched. CDR3 amino acids: CASSARDSLYGYTF. DNA for the CDR3: TGTGCCAGCAGTGCCAGGGACAGCCTCTATGGCTACACCTTC.

V and J are TRBV4-2 and TRBJ2-5, with D unclear. CDR1 LGHNA and CDR2 YNFKEQ come from the germline V gene. V lost 4 bases, J lost 5 bases, and 17 bases lay in between. The CDR3 loop spans 15 amino acids. CDR3 loop: CASSPYGPSGETQYF. DNA for the CDR3: TGTGCCAGCAGCCCTTACGGTCCTTCCGGGGAGACCCAGTACTTC.

The rearrangement links TRBV6-6 to TRBJ2-5, with 10 bases aligning to TRBD2. CDR1 and CDR2 from the germline V gene are MNHNY and SVGAGI (reference sequence). The length of the CDR3 is 15 residues. With V trimmed by 6 bases and J by 5 bases, 9 bases remained unmatched. CDR3 nucleotides: TGTGCCAGCAGCAAAGCGGGAGGGGTTCGTGAGACCCAGTACTTC. Amino acids: CASSKAGGVRETQYF.

This clone was picked up a small number of times. The rearrangement joins TRBV7-9 to TRBJ1-3; TRBD1 aligns across 7 bases. CDR3 size: 14 residues. Germline trimming cut 10 bases from V and 4 bases from J; bases unmatched to any gene: 10. From germline, CDR1 is SEHNR and CDR2 FQNEAQ (reference sequence). This CDR3 reads CAKGTEGGGNTIYF. The CDR3 nucleotides are TGTGCCAAAGGGACAGAAGGCGGGGGAAACACCATATATTTT.

The chain has TRBV19 and TRBJ2-2; D uncertain. The CDR3 length is 11 residues. CDR1 and CDR2 from the germline V gene are LNHDA and SQIVND (reference sequence). Trimming stripped 3 bases from V and 9 bases from J, with 5 bases between. Here the CDR3 DNA reads TGTGCCAGTAGTATGTTTAGGGAGCTGTTTTTT. Its protein is CASSMFRELFF.

This chain links TRBV4-2 with TRBJ1-1, with D possibly TRBD1 on 5 matching bases. Germline lookup yields CDR1 LGHNA and CDR2 YNFKEQ. V was cut by 0 bases and J by 1 base, with 9 bases left in between. This CDR3 is 15 amino acids long. Here the CDR3 DNA reads TGTGCCAGCAGCCAAGAGCAGGGCCAGAACACTGAAGCTTTCTTT. Translated: CASSQEQGQNTEAFF.

V is TRBV5-1 and J is TRBJ2-7; D call uncertain. V dropped 0 bases and J dropped 2 bases, with 6 bases sitting between them. This CDR3 has 13 residues. Germline lookup yields CDR1 SGHRS and CDR2 YFSETQ. The chain's CDR3 is CASSLDIAYEQYF. The CDR3, as DNA: TGCGCCAGCAGCTTGGACATTGCCTACGAGCAGTACTTC.

This clone was detected only a few times. V usage is TRBV7-2 and J usage is TRBJ2-7, with 8 bases fitting TRBD1. After removal of 6 bases from V and 3 bases from J, the junction contained 4 bases not matched to a gene. The CDR3 consists of 13 residues. The germline V gene has CDR1 SGHTA and CDR2 FQGNSA. The CDR3 bases are TGTGCCAGCAGAGCACAGGGGGTCTACGAGCAGTACTTC. Amino acid sequence: CASRAQGVYEQYF.